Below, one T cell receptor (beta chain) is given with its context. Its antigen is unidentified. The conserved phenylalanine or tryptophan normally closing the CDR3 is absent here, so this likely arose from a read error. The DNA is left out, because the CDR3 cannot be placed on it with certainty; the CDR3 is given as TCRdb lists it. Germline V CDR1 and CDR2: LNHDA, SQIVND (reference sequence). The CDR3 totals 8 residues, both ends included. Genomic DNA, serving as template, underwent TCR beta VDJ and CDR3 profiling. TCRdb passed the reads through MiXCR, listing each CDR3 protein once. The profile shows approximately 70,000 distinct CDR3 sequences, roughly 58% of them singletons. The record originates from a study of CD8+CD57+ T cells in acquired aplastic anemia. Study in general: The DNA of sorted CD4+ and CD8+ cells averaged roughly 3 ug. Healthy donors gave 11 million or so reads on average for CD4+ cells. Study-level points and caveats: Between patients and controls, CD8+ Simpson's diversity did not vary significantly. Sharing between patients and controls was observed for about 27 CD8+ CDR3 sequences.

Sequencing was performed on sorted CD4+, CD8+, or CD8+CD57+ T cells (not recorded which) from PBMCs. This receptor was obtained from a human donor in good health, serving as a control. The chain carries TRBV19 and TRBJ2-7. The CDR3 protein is CASTEQGL.